The entry that follows covers one T cell receptor beta chain sequence. These data come from a study of blood T cell repertoires in COVID-19. The participants were between about 18 and 100 years old and came from some 23 US areas. Grouping used clinical history reported by participants in a survey and questionnaire. The CDR3 runs to 15 residues. V was clipped by 0 bases and J by 6 bases, with 11 bases between them. Germline loops: CDR1 SGHVS, CDR2 FNYEAQ. The table came from immunoSEQ multiplex PCR; TCRdb's copy has only in-frame clones and leaves some out. This sample has 200,000 to 300,000 clones, with about 87% found just once.

The specimen was PBMCs or T cells enriched from blood (not recorded which). The chain recombines TRBV7-6 with TRBJ2-2; D might be TRBD1 (6 bases). This TCR was recovered from a woman aged 30 to 39 with acute COVID-19. CDR3 DNA: TGTGCCAGCAGCTTAGCAACAGGGTCGGCCGGGGAGCTGTTTTTT. Encoded protein: CASSLATGSAGELFF.